Shown below are 23 T cell receptor beta chains from a single sample sequenced in a study of T cell changes during pregnancy in multiple sclerosis. Generated by immunoSEQ multiplex PCR, the TCRdb table keeps only in-frame clones and is missing some. The sample shows over 80,000 clones, just over 90% of them seen only once. Sequencing used peripheral blood, obtained in the second trimester of pregnancy. All receptors derive from a female donor in good health, enrolled as a control in a pregnancy study.

This clone was picked up a small number of times. This chain links TRBV28 with TRBJ1-5, with D uncertain. This CDR3 comprises 15 residues. Germline V lookup: CDR1 MDHEN, CDR2 SYDVKM. The V end lost 5 bases, the J end lost 0 bases, and 11 bases lay between the germline ends. The CDR3 loop is CASSQDSYSNQPQHF. CDR3 sequence (DNA): TGTGCCAGCAGTCAAGATAGTTATAGCAATCAGCCCCAGCATTTT.

The chain recombines TRBV27 with TRBJ2-7; perhaps TRBD2 as D (5 bases). The CDR3 has 13 amino acids. Germline V CDR1 and CDR2: MNHEY, SMNVEV (reference sequence). V dropped 6 bases and J dropped 0 bases, with 9 bases sitting between them. CDR3 sequence: CASSRADSYEQYF. CDR3 bases: TGTGCCAGCAGCCGAGCGGACTCCTACGAGCAGTACTTC.

The chain recombines TRBV28 with TRBJ1-2; tentatively, D is TRBD1 (5 bases). This CDR3 has 14 residues. Germline V gives CDR1 MDHEN, CDR2 SYDVKM. Trimming cost V 0 bases and J 7 bases, with 12 bases left between them. CDR3 nucleotides: TGTGCCAGCAGTTTATGGGGGAGGGACGGTGGCTACACCTTC. Amino acids: CASSLWGRDGGYTF.

V usage is TRBV28 and J usage is TRBJ1-6, with 10 bases identical to TRBD1. There are 15 residues in the CDR3. CDR1 and CDR2 from the germline V gene are MDHEN and SYDVKM. After removal of 3 bases from V and 6 bases from J, the junction contained 2 bases not matched to a gene. CDR3 sequence: CASSFRQGANSPLHF. CDR3 DNA: TGTGCCAGCAGTTTTCGACAGGGGGCTAATTCACCCCTCCACTTT.

This chain connects TRBV7-2 to TRBJ1-2; D gene unclear. This CDR3 is built from 14 residues. V was trimmed by 3 bases and J by 4 bases, leaving 12 bases between them. Germline V lookup: CDR1 SGHTA, CDR2 FQGNSA. The DNA of the CDR3 is TGTGCCAGCAGCTTGGGAGTCGCCCTCTATGGCTACACCTTC. Its translation: CASSLGVALYGYTF.

V gene TRBV27 combines with J gene TRBJ2-3; 8 nucleotides align to TRBD1. Germline loops: CDR1 MNHEY, CDR2 SMNVEV (reference sequence). After removal of 6 bases from V and 4 bases from J, the junction contained 3 bases not matched to a gene. The CDR3 spans 13 residues. In nucleotides, the CDR3 is TGTGCCAGCAGACCACAGGGGGCAGATACGCAGTATTTT. It translates to CASRPQGADTQYF.

This sequence joins TRBV18 and TRBJ1-6; D is uncertain. V lost 2 bases, J lost 9 bases, and 11 bases lay in between. This CDR3 contains 14 residues. The germline V gene has CDR1 KGHSH and CDR2 LQKENI. CDR3 loop: CASSPGPGLSPLHF. CDR3 sequence (DNA): TGTGCCAGCTCACCAGGACCAGGACTTTCACCCCTCCACTTT.

This chain connects TRBV21-1 to TRBJ1-1. TRBV21-1 has pseudogene status. This CDR3 has 15 residues. This CDR3 is CASSKGAGRNTEAFF. Written as DNA, the CDR3 is TGTGCCAGCAGCAAAGGTGCGGGGCGGAACACTGAAGCTTTCTTT.

This rearrangement joins TRBV5-1 to TRBJ1-6, with 10 nucleotides matching TRBD1. This CDR3 has 15 amino acids. Losses at the gene ends were 4 bases for V and 8 bases for J; bases not matched to a gene: 6. Per the germline V gene, CDR1 is SGHRS and CDR2 is YFSETQ. In DNA, the CDR3 is TGCGCCAGCAGCGGCCTGGGACAGGGGCATTCACCCCTCCACTTT. It encodes CASSGLGQGHSPLHF.

This clone was recorded only once. The chain carries TRBV7-6 and TRBJ1-5, with 10 nucleotides matching TRBD1. V shed 5 bases and J 0 bases; nucleotides not matched to a gene: 10. Germline V gives CDR1 SGHVS, CDR2 FNYEAQ. The CDR3 totals 18 residues. The CDR3 region has the DNA TGTGCCAGCAGCCAACGGACAGGGGGGGTTATTAGCAATCAGCCCCAGCATTTT. Amino acid sequence: CASSQRTGGVISNQPQHF. Combining the CDR3 with reference TRBV7-6 and TRBJ1-5 gives the whole variable domain GAGVSQSPRYKVTKRGQDVALRCDPISGHVSLYWYRQALGQGPEFLTYFNYEAQQDKSGLPNDRFSAERPEGSISTLTIQRTEQRDSAMYRCASSQRTGGVISNQPQHFGDGTRLSIL.

J is TRBJ2-2 and V is TRBV2; TRBD1 aligns across 9 bases. This CDR3 region has 15 residues. Germline-derived CDR1 and CDR2 are SNHLY and FYNNEI. The ends lost 7 bases at V and 3 bases at J; junction bases unmatched: 6. CDR3: CASTWDRVDTGELFF. The CDR3 DNA sequence: TGTGCCAGCACTTGGGACAGGGTTGACACCGGGGAGCTGTTTTTT.

This clone was observed a few times. The chain recombines TRBV29-1 with TRBJ1-2; 8 positions agree with TRBD1. V dropped 6 bases and J dropped 2; count of bases not matched to a gene: 20. The CDR3 has 18 residues. Per germline, CDR1 SQVTM and CDR2 ANQGSEA. In nucleotides, the CDR3 is TGCAGCGTGAGATTCATTCCGGGACAGGCACCTCCAAACTATGGCTACACCTTC. Translated, it gives CSVRFIPGQAPPNYGYTF.

The chain combines TRBV25-1 with TRBJ2-5, with 8 bases that match TRBD2. With V trimmed by 5 bases and J by 5 bases, 7 bases remained unmatched. Germline V CDR1 and CDR2: MGHDK, SYGVNS. The CDR3 runs 14 residues. CDR3: CASSPSGYWETQYF. DNA of the CDR3: TGTGCCAGCAGTCCTAGCGGGTACTGGGAGACCCAGTACTTC.

The rearrangement links TRBV7-2 to TRBJ2-7, with D maybe TRBD1 (6 bases). Germline V gene data show CDR1 as SGHTA and CDR2 as FQGNSA. With 5 bases removed from V and 3 bases from J, the gap between germline ends came to 11 bases. CDR3 length: 13 amino acids. In nucleotides, the CDR3 is TGTGCCAGCAGCCCCAGGGGCCTCTACGAGCAGTACTTC. It codes for CASSPRGLYEQYF.

The rearrangement joins TRBV19 to TRBJ2-3, with 10 bases that match TRBD1. The CDR3 extends over 17 amino acids. Unmatched junction bases numbered 10, after V lost 6 bases and J lost 1 base. Germline CDR1 is LNHDA and CDR2 is SQIVND (reference sequence). The CDR3 loop is CASSPRSGTGGTDTQYF. CDR3 coding DNA: TGTGCCAGTAGCCCCCGCTCCGGGACAGGGGGCACAGATACGCAGTATTTT.

The CDR3 spells CASSLRGQGEAFF. For the CDR3, the DNA is TGTGCCAGCAGCTTAAGGGGACAGGGGGAGGCTTTCTTT. V and J are TRBV7-9 and TRBJ1-1; 11 bases match TRBD1. With V trimmed by 2 bases and J by 11 bases, 4 bases remained unmatched. Germline lookup yields CDR1 SEHNR and CDR2 FQNEAQ (reference sequence). The CDR3 runs 13 residues.

The rearrangement links TRBV25-1 to TRBJ2-3, with 13 bases fitting TRBD2. Per germline, CDR1 MGHDK and CDR2 SYGVNS. The CDR3 sequence is 16 residues long. The V gene end was trimmed by 6 bases and the J gene end by 1 base; junction bases not matched to a gene: 4. The CDR3 is CASRITSGGGTDTQYF. The CDR3 DNA sequence: TGTGCCAGCAGAATCACTAGCGGGGGGGGCACAGATACGCAGTATTTT.

The V call is TRBV6-4, the J call TRBJ1-2; no clear D gene. CDR1 MRHNA and CDR2 SNTAGT come from the germline V gene. The CDR3 contains 14 residues. Trimming pared 6 bases from V and 3 bases from J, leaving 14 bases between. The CDR3 protein is CASRDLRRDYGYTF. As DNA, the CDR3 is TGTGCCAGCAGAGATTTGAGGAGGGACTATGGCTACACCTTC.

The chain joins TRBV5-1 to TRBJ2-5, with D tentatively TRBD2 (6 bases). The CDR3 has 16 amino acids. Germline V gene lookup returns CDR1 SGHRS and CDR2 YFSETQ. The ends were cut back, 0 bases at V and 1 base at J, with 13 bases in the middle. This CDR3 is CASSLGLASGQETQYF. In nucleotides, the CDR3 is TGCGCCAGCAGCTTGGGGCTAGCGTCGGGCCAAGAGACCCAGTACTTC. The full variable domain, its missing parts supplied by reference TRBV5-1 and TRBJ2-5, is KAGVTQTPRYLIKTRGQQVTLSCSPISGHRSVSWYQQTPGQGLQFLFEYFSETQRNKGNFPGRFSGRQFSNSRSEMNVSTLELGDSALYLCASSLGLASGQETQYFGPGTRLLVL.

Here the CDR3 reads CASSLYGQGKNEQFF. The CDR3 bases are TGTGCCAGCAGCTTGTATGGACAGGGGAAAAATGAGCAGTTCTTC. The chain couples TRBV5-6 to TRBJ2-1; TRBD1 agrees at 9 bases. This CDR3 contains 15 residues. CDR1 is SGHDT, CDR2 YYEEEE, per germline. The V segment lost 1 base and the J segment 7 bases; nucleotides outside the gene matches: 6.

The chain has TRBV6-1 and TRBJ1-1, with 7 bases identical to TRBD1. Trimming took 0 bases from V and 5 from J; bases not matched to a gene: 9. The length of the CDR3 is 16 residues. The germline V gene has CDR1 MNHNS and CDR2 SASEGT. DNA of the CDR3: TGTGCCAGCAGTGAAGCGGGGCAGGGGGAGGAAACTGAAGCTTTCTTT. Translated, it gives CASSEAGQGEETEAFF.

The gene calls are TRBV6-5 and TRBJ1-2; D possibly corresponds to TRBD1 (6 bases). V lost 0 bases to trimming and J lost 8 bases, with 10 bases between them. Germline assignment: CDR1 MNHEY and CDR2 SVGAGI. The CDR3 runs to 13 residues. The CDR3 DNA is TGTGCCAGCAGTTACTCTGGCAGGGGAGGCTACACCTTC. Translated, it gives CASSYSGRGGYTF.

The rearrangement links TRBV14 to TRBJ2-2; 9 bases agree with TRBD1. Germline V lookup: CDR1 SGHDN, CDR2 FVKESK. The CDR3 is 17 amino acids. Losses at the gene ends were 4 bases for V and 4 bases for J; bases not matched to a gene: 10. In DNA form, the CDR3 reads TGTGCCAGCAGCCGCAGGCCGGGACAGGGTGCCACCGGGGAGCTGTTTTTT. Its translation: CASSRRPGQGATGELFF.